One T cell receptor beta chain is described in this entry. This clonotype came up a few times. Its antigen is not yet known. It has no much larger one-base neighbor in the sample; base qualities were not kept. The data belong to a study of identical twins (dated by TCRdb to 2016 to 2018). Turning to the overall study: To test whether fetal clonotypes persist, this study deep-sequenced TCR alpha and beta repertoires from monozygotic twins, from unrelated adults of various ages, and from cord blood. To rule out contamination, the twin experiments were replicated at different times with different library preparation protocols.

Overall study outcomes, separate from this receptor: Abundant cord blood beta clonotypes had fewer insertions, young adult naive repertoires showed a similar but weaker trend, and memory repertoires showed no such trend. Out-of-frame TCR alpha sharing in monozygotic twins was systematically underestimated by recombination models, whereas sharing between unrelated individuals was in agreement with the recombination models. Invariant T cells such as MAIT and iNKT could partly confound zero-insertion analyses, though diverse VJ usage argued against this for most clonotypes. In beta out-of-frame sequences, excess twin sharing was weaker, because having fewer shared sequences lowered the signal-to-noise ratio. Compared with coincidental sharing between unrelated individuals, an excess of low generation-probability sequences was observed among out-of-frame TCR alpha sequences shared between twins. Because the same donors could not be followed over many years, the conclusions depended on cross-sectional statistical analysis.

Every donor in the study was a healthy Caucasian. Three pairs of female monozygotic twins, all aged roughly 18 to 30 years, made up the twin cohort. Peripheral blood mononuclear cells were the source from which RNA for the TCR libraries was isolated. Receptor libraries were prepared by 5' RACE. Sequencing relied on an Illumina HiSeq 2000. A universal primer binding site was added through template switching, and the final cDNA carried a unique molecular identifier so that TCR cDNA molecules could be counted accurately. Specific primers in the conserved constant-segment region were used to synthesize first-strand cDNA for TCR alpha and beta chains. To control for contamination, every cDNA library carried two barcodes: a SMART-Mk sample barcode plus Illumina barcodes. TruSeq adapter sequences and Illumina sample barcodes were added in two successive PCR steps. Sequencing of the TCR alpha and beta cDNA libraries was done on the Illumina HiSeq platform using custom primers. The study's processing was this. MiGEC was used to process raw reads and extract unique molecular identifiers, and MiXCR was used to find CDR3 positions. Recombination models were inferred per individual with the repgenHMM and IGoR tools using an EM algorithm. Shared clonotypes were analyzed with the tcR package in R, and sharing was normalized by the product of cloneset sizes. Out-of-frame nonproductive sequences were analyzed to study raw recombination free of thymic and clonal selection effects. The public reads were quality trimmed at Q25 with fastp and then assembled into clones with MiXCR by TCRdb, keeping productive beta chains. Each CDR3 protein appears once, grouped with its most common genes and DNA. TCRdb assigned the V and J calls; the authors' analysis was not used. The sample includes approximately 600,000 distinct CDR3 sequences, with nearly 10% observed a single time. Of the sample, 2.5% to 3.5% falls within the top ten clones.

There are 19 amino acids in the CDR3, from cysteine to phenylalanine inclusive. Here the CDR3 DNA is all that survives: 57 bases in frame from base 1. V trim: 5 bases; J trim: 0 bases; unmatched bases: 14. The germline V gene provides CDR1 LGHNA and CDR2 YSLEER. This same sample was also taken into another study, of yellow fever vaccine responses in identical twins. Drawing on the second study: The T cell response to vaccination in identical twins was reported by the authors to appear partly convergent and partly personalized. Focusing on identical twins, the study followed the T cell clones that responded to the vaccine, and did so with precision.

The sample was PBMCs. In this chain, TRBV4-3 is recombined with TRBJ2-3, with TRBD2 matching 10 junction bases. This TCR was sampled from a woman aged 18-35 years in good health. The CDR3 in this case is CASSVFRTGTSESTDTQYF. Read as DNA, the sequence is TGCGCCAGCAGCGTTTTCCGGACCGGGACTAGCGAGAGCACAGATACGCAGTATTTT.